A selection of T cell receptor beta chains follows, all from one sample in a study of Ad26.COV2.S vaccination and SARS-CoV-2 variants. The table came from immunoSEQ multiplex PCR; TCRdb's copy has only in-frame clones and leaves some out. The sample includes about 350,000 clones, roughly 84% seen only once; the top ten take less than 4%. The sequencing here drew on peripheral blood, taken in a trial of Ad26.COV2.S vaccine versus placebo. Every receptor here comes from a person aged 18-60 years who received the Ad26.COV2.S COVID-19 vaccine or a placebo. Each CDR3 is given without its conserved first and last residue. Rows give clone size only sometimes, using once, few, many, or a class for an expanded clone.

V	size	CDR3
TRBV7-9	NA	ASSPQDRVHTDTQY
TRBV10-3	NA	AISGLERDKREGPYEQY
TRBV6-5	NA	ASSSSGANVLT
TRBV6-4	NA	ASSDSREGQKDTQY
TRBV9	few	ASSVTGSNGYT
TRBV19	once	ASSTGTNQRTQY
TRBV7-2	NA	ASSPYAGSTYEQY
TRBV11-2	NA	ASSSPRGKGETQY
TRBV24-1	NA	ATSDLRADRGYYEQF
TRBV2	NA	ASSRPPTGYNSPLH
TRBV2	NA	ASSETPGEQF
TRBV4-1	NA	ASSPPEGLGTKETQY
TRBV4-3	NA	ASSRSSGGQETQY
TRBV3-1/TRBV3-2	NA	ASSQVLRREEGTDTQY
TRBV6-1	NA	ASSEVSDSYEQY
TRBV3-1/TRBV3-2	NA	ASSQRGQNSNQPQH
TRBV15	NA	ATSRDGDGGATQY
TRBV6-5	NA	ASSFRGGVQGYT
TRBV20-1	once	SASRGSQY
TRBV7-6	NA	ASSRGTGANSNQPQH
TRBV15	NA	ATSRTSALDWSYNEQF